This T cell receptor (beta chain) was observed in a study of T cell responses to AZD1222 COVID-19 vaccine. Here immunoSEQ multiplex PCR was the method, and the copy in TCRdb shows in-frame clones only, minus some. The data show 180,000 or so clones, about 90% seen once. This CDR3 comprises 15 residues. In germline, CDR1 is SNHLY, CDR2 FYNNEI. J was trimmed by 2 bases and V by 4 bases; bases with no gene match: 5. The receptor's source is an adult who received the AZD1222 COVID-19 vaccine. The chain links TRBV2 to TRBJ1-3; 7 bases match TRBD1. The sample consisted of peripheral blood, taken 28 days after the second AZD1222 dose. The CDR3 is CASSVDRSAGNTIYF. CDR3 sequence (DNA): TGTGCCAGCAGTGTGGACAGGAGCGCTGGAAACACCATATATTTT.